This T cell receptor (beta chain) was captured by sequencing in a study of blood T cell repertoires in COVID-19. Study overall: The origin of the acute and convalescent COVID-19 samples was the United States, Italy and Spain. T cells, B-cell-depleted T cells, or PBMCs provided the cDNA or gDNA that served as material.

Study processing details: Reference gene primer amplification gave estimated nucleated cell counts. Assay used: immunoSEQ multiplex PCR; TCRdb lists only in-frame clones, some missing. V and J calls and clone size are given by that table; D and trimming were obtained from the DNA. The sample yields more than 90,000 clones, around four fifths seen once. CDR1 SGHRS and CDR2 YFSETQ come from the germline V gene. CDR3 length: 14 amino acids. Trimming took 6 bases from V and 2 from J; bases not matched to a gene: 3. The receptor was derived from an older man with acute or convalescent COVID-19. This chain connects TRBV5-1 to TRBJ2-3; 10 nucleotides agree with TRBD2. What was sequenced was peripheral blood. The CDR3 region has the DNA TGCGCCAGCATTAGCGGGGGGAACACAGATACGCAGTATTTT. This sequence encodes CASISGGNTDTQYF.